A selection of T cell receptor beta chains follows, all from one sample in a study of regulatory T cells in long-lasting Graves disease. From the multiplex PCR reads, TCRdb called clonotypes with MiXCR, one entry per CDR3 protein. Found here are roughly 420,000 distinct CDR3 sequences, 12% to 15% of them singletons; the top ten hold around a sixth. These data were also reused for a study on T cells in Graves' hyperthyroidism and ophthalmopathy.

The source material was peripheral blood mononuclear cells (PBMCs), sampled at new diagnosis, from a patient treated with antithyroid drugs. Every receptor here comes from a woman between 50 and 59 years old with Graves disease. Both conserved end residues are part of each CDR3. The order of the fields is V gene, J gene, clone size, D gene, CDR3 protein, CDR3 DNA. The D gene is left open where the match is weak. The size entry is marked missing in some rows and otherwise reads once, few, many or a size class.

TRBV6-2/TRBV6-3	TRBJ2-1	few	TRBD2	CASSYSAGGPVNEQFF	TGTGCCAGCAGTTACTCGGCGGGAGGGCCGGTAAATGAGCAGTTCTTC
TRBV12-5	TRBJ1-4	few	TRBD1	CASGPKPGQGFEKLFF	TGTGCTAGTGGTCCCAAACCGGGACAGGGGTTTGAAAAACTGTTTTTT
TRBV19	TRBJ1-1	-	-	CASSTLLQGEDTEAFF	TGTGCCAGTAGTACACTACTACAGGGAGAGGACACTGAAGCTTTCTTT
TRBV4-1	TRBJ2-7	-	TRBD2	CASSQESGGGSYEQYF	TGCGCCAGCAGCCAAGAATCCGGGGGAGGGTCCTACGAGCAGTACTTC
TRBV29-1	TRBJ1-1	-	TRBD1	CCVVGTANTEAFF	TGCTGCGTTGTAGGGACAGCAAACACTGAAGCTTTCTTT
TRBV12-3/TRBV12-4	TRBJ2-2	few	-	CASRPRTGANTGELFF	TGTGCCAGCAGACCAAGGACGGGCGCGAACACCGGGGAGCTGTTTTTT
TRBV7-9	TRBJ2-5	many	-	CASSSQTNQETQYF	TGTGCCAGCAGCTCCCAGACCAACCAAGAGACCCAGTACTTC
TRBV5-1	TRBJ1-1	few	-	CASREPGKNTEAFF	TGCGCCAGCAGGGAACCGGGCAAAAACACTGAAGCTTTCTTT
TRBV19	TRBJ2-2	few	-	CASKAGGLNTGELFF	TGTGCCAGTAAAGCAGGGGGACTTAACACCGGGGAGCTGTTTTTT
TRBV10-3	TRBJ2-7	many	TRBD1	CAIAPGQGRIGEQYF	TGTGCCATCGCTCCGGGACAGGGCCGAATCGGGGAGCAGTACTTC
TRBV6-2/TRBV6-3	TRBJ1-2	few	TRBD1	CASTRQGAGYGYTF	TGTGCCAGCACCCGACAGGGGGCGGGCTATGGCTACACCTTC
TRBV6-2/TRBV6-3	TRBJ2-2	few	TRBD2	CASSYYERDPIANTGELFF	TGTGCCAGCAGTTACTATGAGCGGGACCCGATCGCGAACACCGGGGAGCTGTTTTTT
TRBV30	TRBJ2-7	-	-	CAWSVPVGTYEQYF	TGTGCCTGGAGTGTACCGGTAGGAACCTACGAGCAGTACTTC
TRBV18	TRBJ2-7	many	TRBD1	CASSPAGQGPYEQYF	TGTGCCAGCTCACCAGCGGGACAGGGGCCCTACGAGCAGTACTTC
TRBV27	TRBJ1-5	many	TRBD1	CASSPTTGHSNQPQHF	TGTGCCAGCAGTCCTACGACAGGGCATAGCAATCAGCCCCAGCATTTT
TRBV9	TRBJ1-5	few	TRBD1	CASSAGTVSNQPQHF	TGTGCCAGCAGCGCCGGGACAGTGAGCAATCAGCCCCAGCATTTT
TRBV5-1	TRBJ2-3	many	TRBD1	CASSLGQGGTDTQYF	TGCGCCAGCAGCTTGGGACAGGGGGGAACAGATACGCAGTATTTT
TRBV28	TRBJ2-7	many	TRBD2	CASNGLAERSPYEQYF	TGTGCCAGCAACGGACTAGCGGAAAGAAGCCCCTACGAGCAGTACTTC
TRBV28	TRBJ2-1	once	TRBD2	CASSTYGLAGGPYNEQFF	TGTGCCAGCTCCACCTACGGACTAGCGGGAGGGCCTTACAATGAGCAGTTCTTC
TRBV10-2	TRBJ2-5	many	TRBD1	CASRPAAGGYQTQYF	TGCGCCAGCAGGCCCGCGGCAGGGGGTTACCAGACCCAGTACTTC
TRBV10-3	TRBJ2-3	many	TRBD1	CAINLGQAGTDTQYF	TGTGCCATCAACTTGGGACAGGCAGGCACAGATACGCAGTATTTT
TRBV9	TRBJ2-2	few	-	CASSVMGAVGTGELFF	TGTGCCAGCAGCGTGATGGGAGCCGTAGGCACCGGGGAGCTGTTTTTT
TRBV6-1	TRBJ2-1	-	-	CASSEPAGQYNEQFF	TGTGCCAGCAGTGAACCAGCGGGACAGTACAATGAGCAGTTCTTC
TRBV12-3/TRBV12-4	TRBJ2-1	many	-	CASRSFFNEQFF	TGTGCCAGCAGGTCCTTTTTCAATGAGCAGTTCTTC
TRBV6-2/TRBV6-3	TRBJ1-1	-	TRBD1	CASSYRRQGVTEAFF	TGTGCCAGCAGTTACCGGAGACAGGGTGTCACTGAAGCTTTCTTT
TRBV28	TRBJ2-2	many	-	CASSLWGLGGQLNTGELFF	TGTGCCAGCAGTTTATGGGGTCTCGGGGGACAGCTCAACACCGGGGAGCTGTTTTTT
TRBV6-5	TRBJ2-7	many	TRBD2	CASSYRTPGLAGVPIIEQYF	TGTGCCAGCAGTTACCGGACACCGGGACTAGCGGGCGTCCCAATTATCGAGCAGTACTTC
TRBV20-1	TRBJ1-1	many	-	CSASPWENTEAFF	TGCAGTGCTAGCCCGTGGGAAAACACTGAAGCTTTCTTT
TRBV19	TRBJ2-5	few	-	CASSIRAGEETQYF	TGTGCCAGTAGTATCCGGGCAGGGGAAGAGACCCAGTACTTC
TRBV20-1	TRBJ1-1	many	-	CSARGGQVAEAFF	TGCAGTGCTAGAGGTGGGCAAGTGGCTGAAGCTTTCTTT
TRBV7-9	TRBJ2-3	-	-	CASSQVRGTLDPADTQYF	TGCGCCAGCAGCCAAGTACGCGGGACCCTAGACCCCGCAGATACGCAGTATTTT
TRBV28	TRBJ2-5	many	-	CASSPGQSQETQYF	TGTGCCAGCAGCCCTGGACAGTCCCAAGAGACCCAGTACTTC
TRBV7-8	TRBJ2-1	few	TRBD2	CASSFRLAGTEQFF	TGTGCCAGCAGCTTTAGACTAGCGGGAACCGAGCAGTTCTTC